The sequence of this T cell receptor (beta chain) was determined in a study of blood T cell repertoires in COVID-19. Trimming stripped 0 bases from V and 8 bases from J, with 12 bases between. The length of the CDR3 is 15 residues. Per the germline V gene, CDR1 is SGHDT and CDR2 is YYEEEE. Original methodology: Amplification of reference gene primers was used by the study to estimate nucleated cell counts. Clones were sequenced by immunoSEQ multiplex PCR, and TCRdb holds only the in-frame ones, with some missing. Clone size and the V and J calls come from that table; the DNA yielded D and trimming. The table shows 150,000 to 200,000 clones, with around nine tenths occurring only once.

The rearrangement uses TRBV5-6 and TRBJ1-6, with D perhaps matching TRBD1 (5 bases). The specimen sequenced was peripheral blood. This receptor was taken from a man aged 65 to 79 with acute or convalescent COVID-19. CDR3 residues: CASSLGQGWDSPLHF. In nucleotides, the CDR3 is TGTGCCAGCAGCTTGGGGCAGGGTTGGGATTCACCCCTCCACTTT.